This paragraph covers one T cell receptor beta chain sequence. The V gene lost 2 bases and the J gene lost 0 bases, with 8 bases spanning the gap. This CDR3 contains 14 residues. Germline V gives CDR1 SGHDT, CDR2 YYEEEE. This table comes from immunoSEQ multiplex PCR, and its TCRdb copy is limited to in-frame clones, with some not included. The profile shows approximately 79,000 clones, roughly nine tenths of them singletons. This entry belongs to a study of technical replicates of blood from several donors. The TCR comes from a human donor in good health. Input material: T cells isolated from PBMCs. The chain is built from TRBV5-6 and TRBJ2-5; TRBD1 is a possible D gene (6 bases). This chain's CDR3 is CASSLGQYQETQYF. The CDR3 nucleotides are TGTGCCAGCAGCTTAGGACAGTACCAAGAGACCCAGTACTTC. Combining the CDR3 with reference TRBV5-6 and TRBJ2-5 gives the whole variable domain DAGVTQSPTHLIKTRGQQVTLRCSPKSGHDTVSWYQQALGQGPQFIFQYYEEEERQRGNFPDRFSGHQFPNYSSELNVNALLLGDSALYLCASSLGQYQETQYFGPGTRLLVL.